This T cell receptor (beta chain) appears in the sequencing data of a study of blood T cell repertoires in COVID-19. Background on the study: Sample material is recorded as cDNA or gDNA derived from T cells, B-cell-depleted T cells, or PBMCs.

V gave up 5 bases and J gave up 0 bases; unmatched junction bases: 10. Germline-derived CDR1 and CDR2 are SEHNR and FQNEAQ (reference sequence). This CDR3 spans 18 amino acids. Profiling relied on immunoSEQ multiplex PCR, and the TCRdb table lists in-frame clones only, not all of them. The table lists 350,000 to 450,000 clones, 70% to 90% of them singletons. The chain links TRBV7-9 to TRBJ1-5; 10 nucleotides align to TRBD1. Input material: peripheral blood. The TCR sequence derives from a human donor in a cohort sampled during active COVID-19. In nucleotides, the CDR3 is TGTGCCAGCAGCATGGGACAGGGGATCCGGATTAGCAATCAGCCCCAGCATTTT. Its protein product is CASSMGQGIRISNQPQHF.